This TCR beta chain was recovered during a study of radiation and T cells in renal cell carcinoma. Overall study results and limits: Baseline intratumoral clonotype presence is unknown without pretreatment biopsies. In blood, top tumor clones expanded by 2 weeks, shrinking by 4.

Between the trimmed V and J ends, which lost 0 bases and 1 base, there was a span of 14 bases. The CDR3 contains 17 residues. CDR1 SGHVS and CDR2 FNYEAQ come from the germline V gene. This sample's time point: blood 4 weeks post-SBRT, at nephrectomy. The treatment denotes: 15 Gy SBRT to primary tumor, nephrectomy 4 weeks later. Nephrectomy followed 15 Gy stereotactic body radiation by 4 weeks. The tumor was a clear cell renal cell carcinoma. Assay used: immunoSEQ multiplex PCR; TCRdb lists only in-frame clones, some missing. The profile shows about 83,000 clones, roughly 83% of them singletons. Turning to this clone: Antigen specificity is unknown.

The chain uses TRBV7-6 and TRBJ2-3; D unclear. The TCR originated in a woman aged 60-75 years with renal cell carcinoma. The sequences come from blood, collected from a patient whose treatment included radiotherapy and nephrectomy. Here the CDR3 DNA reads TGTGCCAGCAGCTTAGCCCCCGGGTCTAGTGGCACAGATACGCAGTATTTT. It translates to CASSLAPGSSGTDTQYF.